This T cell receptor beta chain was sequenced in a study of T-cell reconstitution after alpha-beta-depleted transplantation in children. Germline V lookup: CDR1 SGHRS, CDR2 YFSETQ. The CDR3 has 15 residues. Trimming at V came to 4 bases and at J to 4 bases, leaving 4 bases not matched to a gene. This clonotype has at least ten counts. The library targeted TCRbeta and was prepared with unique molecular identifiers. Each CDR3 protein is one row after TCRdb ran MiXCR on the PCR reads. The top ten clones hold 2.6% of a sample with some 240,000 distinct CDR3 sequences, 12% of them seen once. Sequenced here: PBMCs from the stem cell graft donor, sampled from the stem cell graft. The chain combines TRBV5-1 with TRBJ2-1, with 11 bases fitting TRBD1. The sequence was collected from a human donor who donated a stem cell graft to a child with acute lymphoblastic leukemia. CDR3 DNA sequence: TGCGCCAGCAGCATTGGGACAGGGGGTTACAATGAGCAGTTCTTC. This codes for CASSIGTGGYNEQFF.